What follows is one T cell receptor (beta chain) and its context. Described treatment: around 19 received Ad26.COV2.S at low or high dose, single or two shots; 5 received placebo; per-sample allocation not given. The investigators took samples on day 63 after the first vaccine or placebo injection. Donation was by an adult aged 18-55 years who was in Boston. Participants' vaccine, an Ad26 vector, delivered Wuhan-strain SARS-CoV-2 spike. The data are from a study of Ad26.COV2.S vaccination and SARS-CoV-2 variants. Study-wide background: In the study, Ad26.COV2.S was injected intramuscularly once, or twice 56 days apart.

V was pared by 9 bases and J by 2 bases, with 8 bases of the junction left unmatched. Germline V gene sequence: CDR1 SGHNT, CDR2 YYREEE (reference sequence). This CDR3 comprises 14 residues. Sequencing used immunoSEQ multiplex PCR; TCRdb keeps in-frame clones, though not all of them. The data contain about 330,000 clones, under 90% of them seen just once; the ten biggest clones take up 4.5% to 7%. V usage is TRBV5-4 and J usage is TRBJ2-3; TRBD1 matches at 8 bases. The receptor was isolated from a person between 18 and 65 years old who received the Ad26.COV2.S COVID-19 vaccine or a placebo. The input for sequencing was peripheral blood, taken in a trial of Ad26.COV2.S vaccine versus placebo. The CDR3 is CATGTGGATDTQYF. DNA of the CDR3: TGTGCCACTGGGACAGGAGGGGCCACAGATACGCAGTATTTT.